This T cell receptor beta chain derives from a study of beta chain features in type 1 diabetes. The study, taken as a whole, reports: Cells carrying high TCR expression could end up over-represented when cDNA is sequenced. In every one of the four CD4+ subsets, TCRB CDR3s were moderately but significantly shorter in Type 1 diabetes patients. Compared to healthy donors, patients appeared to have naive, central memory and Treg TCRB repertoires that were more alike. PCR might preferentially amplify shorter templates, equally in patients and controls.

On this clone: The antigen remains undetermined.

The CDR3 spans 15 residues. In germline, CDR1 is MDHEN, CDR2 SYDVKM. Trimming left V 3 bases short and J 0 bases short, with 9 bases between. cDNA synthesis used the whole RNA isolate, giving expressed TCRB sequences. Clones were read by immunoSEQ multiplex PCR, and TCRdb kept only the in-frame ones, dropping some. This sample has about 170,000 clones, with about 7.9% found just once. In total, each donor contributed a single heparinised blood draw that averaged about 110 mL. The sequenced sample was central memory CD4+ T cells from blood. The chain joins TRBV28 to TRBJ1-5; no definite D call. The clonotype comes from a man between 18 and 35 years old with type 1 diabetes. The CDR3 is CASSFLGSSNQPQHF. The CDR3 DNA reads TGTGCCAGCAGTTTCCTGGGCAGTAGCAATCAGCCCCAGCATTTT.